This TCR beta chain was profiled in a study of lymphopenia after photon versus proton radiotherapy. Clones were sequenced by immunoSEQ multiplex PCR, and TCRdb holds only the in-frame ones, with some missing. Counted here are over 9,500 clones, about 88% occurring once; the ten biggest clones make up around 3.4%. The CDR3 runs 12 residues. V lost 6 bases to trimming and J lost 8 bases, with 10 bases between them. In germline, CDR1 is SSHAT, CDR2 FNYEAQ (reference sequence). The receptor was derived from a man aged 55-75 years with pancreatic cancer. The source material was peripheral blood, sampled from a patient treated with photon-based radiotherapy. The rearrangement uses TRBV7-7 and TRBJ1-4; D is possibly TRBD1 (5 bases). CDR3 residues: CASRGPQEKLFF. CDR3 bases: TGTGCCAGCAGGGGGCCACAGGAAAAACTGTTTTTT.